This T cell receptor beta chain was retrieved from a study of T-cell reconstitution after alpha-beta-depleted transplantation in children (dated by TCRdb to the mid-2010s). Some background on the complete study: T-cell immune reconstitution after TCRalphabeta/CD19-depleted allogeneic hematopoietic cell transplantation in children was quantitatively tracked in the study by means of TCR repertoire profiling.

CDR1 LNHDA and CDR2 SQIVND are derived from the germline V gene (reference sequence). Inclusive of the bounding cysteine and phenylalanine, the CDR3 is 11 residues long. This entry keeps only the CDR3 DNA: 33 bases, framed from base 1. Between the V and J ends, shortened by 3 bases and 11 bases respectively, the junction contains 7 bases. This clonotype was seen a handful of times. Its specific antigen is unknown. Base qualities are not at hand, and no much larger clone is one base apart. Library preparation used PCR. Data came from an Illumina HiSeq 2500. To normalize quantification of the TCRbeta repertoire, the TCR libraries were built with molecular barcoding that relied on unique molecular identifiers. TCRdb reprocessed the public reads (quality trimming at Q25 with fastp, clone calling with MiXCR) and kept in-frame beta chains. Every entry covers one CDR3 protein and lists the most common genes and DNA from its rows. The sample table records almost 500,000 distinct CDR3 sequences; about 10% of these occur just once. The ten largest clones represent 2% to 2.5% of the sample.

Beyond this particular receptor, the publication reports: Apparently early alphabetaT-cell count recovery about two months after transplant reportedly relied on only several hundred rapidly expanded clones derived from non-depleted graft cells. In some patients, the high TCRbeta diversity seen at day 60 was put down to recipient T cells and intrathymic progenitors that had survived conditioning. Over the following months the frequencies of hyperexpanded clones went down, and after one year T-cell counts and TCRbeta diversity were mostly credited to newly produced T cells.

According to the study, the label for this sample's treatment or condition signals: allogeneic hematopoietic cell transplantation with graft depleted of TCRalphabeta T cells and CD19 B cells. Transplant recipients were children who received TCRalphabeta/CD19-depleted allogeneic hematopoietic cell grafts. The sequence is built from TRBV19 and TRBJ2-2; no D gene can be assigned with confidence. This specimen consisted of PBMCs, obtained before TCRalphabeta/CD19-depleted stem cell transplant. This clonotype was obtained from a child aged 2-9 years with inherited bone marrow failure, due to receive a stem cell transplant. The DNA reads TGTGCCAGTAGTATCCCCAATGAGCTGTTTTTT. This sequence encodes CASSIPNELFF.